Shown below are 14 T cell receptor beta chains from a single sample sequenced in a study of cytomegalovirus exposure and HLA in healthy donors. It was with 60 Vbeta and 13 Jbeta primers that the PCR ran. Repertoires were generated with immunoSEQ multiplex PCR, while TCRdb's copy carries only in-frame clones and drops some. Altogether under 200,000 clones are present, about three quarters being singletons, with the ten largest covering approximately 3.1%. The sample consisted of PBMCs. The receptors shown here come from a woman aged 35 to 49 in good health and CMV-seronegative.

The CDR3 bases are TGTGCCAGCAGCTCAACTACGGGACTCAGAAAATACAATGAGCAGTTCTTC. Residues: CASSSTTGLRKYNEQFF. V gene TRBV7-8 combines with J gene TRBJ2-1; D may be TRBD2 (6 bases). Trimming shortened V by 4 bases and J by 4 bases, and 20 bases separated the two germline ends. The CDR3 contains 17 residues. From germline, CDR1 is SGHVS and CDR2 FQNEAQ.

The CDR3 DNA sequence: TGTGCCAGTAGTATTTTAGGGGATCAGCCCCAGCATTTT. Protein sequence: CASSILGDQPQHF. This rearrangement joins TRBV19 to TRBJ1-5; a weak D match, TRBD1 (5 bases). Germline loops: CDR1 LNHDA, CDR2 SQIVND (reference sequence). V was cut by 3 bases and J by 5 bases, with 8 bases left in between. The CDR3 is 13 residues long.

The gene calls are TRBV2 and TRBJ2-1; 11 positions match TRBD2. Unmatched junction bases numbered 9, after V lost 0 bases and J lost 14 bases. Germline loops: CDR1 SNHLY, CDR2 FYNNEI. The CDR3 extends over 15 amino acids. The DNA of the CDR3 is TGTGCCAGCAGTGAAGCCCGACTAGCGGGGACCTCGGAGTTCTTC. It specifies CASSEARLAGTSEFF.

On this clone itself: The same CDR3 can be traced to other DNA sequences in this sample. The J gene is TRBJ2-7, the V gene TRBV19; maybe TRBD2 (6 bases). The germline V and J ends were trimmed by 6 bases and 1 base, with 10 bases remaining between them. The CDR3 totals 13 residues. From germline, CDR1 is LNHDA and CDR2 SQIVND (reference sequence). The CDR3 DNA follows: TGTGCCAGTAGCCCGGAGGGGTCCTACGAGCAGTACTTC. Protein sequence: CASSPEGSYEQYF.

The chain recombines TRBV10-3 with TRBJ1-1, with 12 bases aligning to TRBD1. The CDR3 contains 15 residues. Germline loops: CDR1 ENHRY, CDR2 SYGVKD. V dropped 3 bases and J dropped 5; count of bases not matched to a gene: 4. The CDR3 spells CAISDRDRGPTEAFF. The CDR3 nucleotides are TGTGCCATCAGTGACCGGGACAGGGGGCCTACTGAAGCTTTCTTT.

The V gene is TRBV7-8, the J gene TRBJ2-2; 8 bases are a match to TRBD1. The CDR3 has 15 residues. With 2 bases clipped from V and 5 bases from J, the junction kept 4 bases outside the gene matches. Germline assignment: CDR1 SGHVS and CDR2 FQNEAQ. CDR3 in amino acids: CASSLQGASTGELFF. The CDR3 DNA is TGTGCCAGCAGCTTACAGGGGGCTAGTACCGGGGAGCTGTTTTTT.

The J gene is TRBJ2-5, the V gene TRBV7-9; D ambiguous. CDR1 is SEHNR and CDR2 is FQNEAQ in the germline V gene (reference sequence). V was shortened by 0 bases and J by 4 bases, with 6 bases between the two germline ends. This CDR3 region has 13 residues. DNA for the CDR3: TGTGCCAGCAGCTTAGCGACTGTAGAGACCCAGTACTTC. Its translation is CASSLATVETQYF.

The genes are TRBV6-1 and TRBJ2-1, with D maybe TRBD1 (6 bases). Germline CDR1 and CDR2: MNHNS and SASEGT. The CDR3 extends over 15 amino acids. Trimming removed 7 bases at V and 4 bases at J, with 17 bases between. The CDR3 DNA reads TGTGCCAGCAATCTACAGGGTATCCCTTACAATGAGCAGTTCTTC. Translation gives CASNLQGIPYNEQFF.

This chain connects TRBV27 to TRBJ1-2; 7 positions agree with TRBD1. CDR1 is MNHEY, CDR2 SMNVEV, per germline (reference sequence). This CDR3 has 14 residues. The trim removed 5 bases at V and 5 bases at J, leaving 8 bases unmatched. CDR3 residues: CASSRQTGLYGYTF. Written as DNA, the CDR3 is TGTGCCAGCAGTCGCCAGACAGGGCTATATGGCTACACCTTC.

The J gene is TRBJ1-2, the V gene TRBV25-1; perhaps TRBD1 as D (5 bases). The CDR3 has 14 residues. Trimming stripped 3 bases from V and 6 bases from J, with 14 bases between. Germline V CDR1 and CDR2: MGHDK, SYGVNS. The CDR3 is CASSDPGKENGYTF. Here the CDR3 DNA reads TGTGCCAGCAGTGACCCAGGGAAGGAAAATGGCTACACCTTC.

This clone turned up a few times. J is TRBJ2-1 and V is TRBV19; TRBD1 matches 9 bases. This CDR3 region has 15 residues. In germline, CDR1 is LNHDA, CDR2 SQIVND (reference sequence). With V trimmed by 3 bases and J by 6 bases, 6 bases remained unmatched. The chain's CDR3 is CASSILGQGFNEQFF. DNA for the CDR3: TGTGCCAGTAGTATCCTGGGACAGGGTTTCAATGAGCAGTTCTTC.

The CDR3, as DNA: TGCGCCAGCAGCCCATTCCCGGGACAGGGGTTCTACGAGCAGTACTTC. Translated: CASSPFPGQGFYEQYF. V gene TRBV4-1 combines with J gene TRBJ2-7; TRBD1 matches 10 bases. In germline, CDR1 is MGHRA, CDR2 YSYEKL. The V and J ends lost 4 bases and 3 bases, in that order; junction bases with no gene match: 9. This CDR3 spans 16 amino acids.

The chain has TRBV4-1 and TRBJ2-3; D is ambiguous. CDR3 length: 14 residues. Germline V gene sequence: CDR1 MGHRA, CDR2 YSYEKL. The germline V and J ends were trimmed by 0 bases and 1 base, with 5 bases remaining between them. The CDR3 here is CASSQEGRTDTQYF. CDR3 nucleotide sequence: TGCGCCAGCAGCCAAGAGGGCCGCACAGATACGCAGTATTTT.

The chain employs TRBV6-4 and TRBJ1-6, with D possibly matching TRBD1 (6 bases). The CDR3 is 13 amino acids. Germline lookup yields CDR1 MRHNA and CDR2 SNTAGT. V lost 11 bases to trimming and J lost 2 bases, with 10 bases between them. The CDR3 nucleotides read TGTGCCGCCCGGGACACCTATAATTCACCCCTCCACTTT. It is translated as CAARDTYNSPLHF.